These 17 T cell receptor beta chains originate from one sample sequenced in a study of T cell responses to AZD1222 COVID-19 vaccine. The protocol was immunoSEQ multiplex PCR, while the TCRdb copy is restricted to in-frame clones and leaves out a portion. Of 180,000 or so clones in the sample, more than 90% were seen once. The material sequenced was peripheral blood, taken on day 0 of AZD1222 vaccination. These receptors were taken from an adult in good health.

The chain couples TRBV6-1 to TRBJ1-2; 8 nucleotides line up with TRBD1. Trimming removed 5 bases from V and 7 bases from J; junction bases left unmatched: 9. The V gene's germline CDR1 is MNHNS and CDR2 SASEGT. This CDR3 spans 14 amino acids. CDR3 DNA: TGTGCCAGCAGTTCTGACAGGGGTTTAGGTGGCTACACCTTC. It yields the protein CASSSDRGLGGYTF.

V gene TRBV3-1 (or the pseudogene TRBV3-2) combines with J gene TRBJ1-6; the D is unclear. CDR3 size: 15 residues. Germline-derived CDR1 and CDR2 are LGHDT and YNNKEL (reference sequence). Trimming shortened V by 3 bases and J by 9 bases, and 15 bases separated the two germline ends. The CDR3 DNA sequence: TGTGCCAGCAGCCAGCGTACGGGAGTGGGTTCACCCCTCCACTTT. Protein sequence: CASSQRTGVGSPLHF.

DNA for the CDR3: TGTGCCAGCAGTTACCGGGACAGGGGGGACGAGCAGTACTTC. Protein product: CASSYRDRGDEQYF. V and J are TRBV6-5 and TRBJ2-7; 11 bases map to TRBD1. The germline gives CDR1 MNHEY, CDR2 SVGAGI. Trimming removed 2 bases from V and 5 bases from J; junction bases left unmatched: 2. The CDR3 is made up of 14 amino acids.

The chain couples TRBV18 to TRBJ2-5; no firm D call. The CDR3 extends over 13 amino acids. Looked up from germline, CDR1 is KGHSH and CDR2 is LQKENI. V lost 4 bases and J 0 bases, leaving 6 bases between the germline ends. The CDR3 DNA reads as TGTGCCAGCTCACGTCAGTACCAAGAGACCCAGTACTTC. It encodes CASSRQYQETQYF.

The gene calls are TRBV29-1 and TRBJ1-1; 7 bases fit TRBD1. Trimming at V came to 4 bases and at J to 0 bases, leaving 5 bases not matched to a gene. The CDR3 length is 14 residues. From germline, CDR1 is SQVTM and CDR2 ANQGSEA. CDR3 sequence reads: CSVAGQYMNTEAFF. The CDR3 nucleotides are TGCAGCGTTGCGGGACAGTATATGAACACTGAAGCTTTCTTT.

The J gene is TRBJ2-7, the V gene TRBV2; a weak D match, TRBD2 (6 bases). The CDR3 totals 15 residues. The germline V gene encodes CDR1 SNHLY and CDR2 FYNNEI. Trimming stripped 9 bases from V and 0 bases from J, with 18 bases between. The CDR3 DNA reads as TGTGCCAGGGGTCCCGAGTTAGCGGACTCCTACGAGCAGTACTTC. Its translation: CARGPELADSYEQYF.

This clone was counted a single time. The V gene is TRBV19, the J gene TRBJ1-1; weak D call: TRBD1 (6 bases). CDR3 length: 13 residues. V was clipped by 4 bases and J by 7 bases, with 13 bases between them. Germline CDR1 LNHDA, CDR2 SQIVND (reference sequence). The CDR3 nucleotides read TGTGCCAGTAGTAAGGACAGCGGAAATGAAGCTTTCTTT. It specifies CASSKDSGNEAFF.

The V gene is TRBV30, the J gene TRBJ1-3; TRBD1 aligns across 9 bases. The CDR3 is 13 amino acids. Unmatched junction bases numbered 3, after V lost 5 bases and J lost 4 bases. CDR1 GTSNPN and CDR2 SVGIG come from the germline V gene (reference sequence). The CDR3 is CAWGTGGGNTIYF. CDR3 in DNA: TGTGCCTGGGGTACAGGGGGCGGAAACACCATATATTTT.

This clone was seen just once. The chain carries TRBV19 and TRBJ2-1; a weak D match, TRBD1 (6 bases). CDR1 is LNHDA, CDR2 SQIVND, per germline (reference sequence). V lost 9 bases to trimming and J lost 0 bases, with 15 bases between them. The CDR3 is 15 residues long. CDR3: CASQRGGASYNEQFF. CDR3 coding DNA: TGTGCCAGCCAAAGAGGGGGAGCCTCCTACAATGAGCAGTTCTTC.

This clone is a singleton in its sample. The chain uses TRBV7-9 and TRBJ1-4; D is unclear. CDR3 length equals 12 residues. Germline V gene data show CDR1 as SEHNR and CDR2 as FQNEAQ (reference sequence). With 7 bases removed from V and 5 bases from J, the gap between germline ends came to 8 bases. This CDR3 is CASNVANEKLFF. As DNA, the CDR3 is TGTGCCAGCAACGTCGCCAATGAAAAACTGTTTTTT. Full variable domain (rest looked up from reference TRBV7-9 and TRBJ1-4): DTGVSQNPRHKITKRGQNVTFRCDPISEHNRLYWYRQTLGQGPEFLTYFQNEAQLEKSRLLSDRFSAERPKGSFSTLEIQRTEQGDSAMYLCASNVANEKLFFGSGTQLSVL.

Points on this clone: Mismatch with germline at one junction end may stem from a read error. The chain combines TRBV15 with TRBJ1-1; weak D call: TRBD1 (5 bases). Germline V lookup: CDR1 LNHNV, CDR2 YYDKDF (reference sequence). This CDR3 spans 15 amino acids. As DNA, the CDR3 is TGTGCCACCAGCCGAGAAGGGGCGGTGAACACTGAAGCTTTCTTT. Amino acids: CATSREGAVNTEAFF.

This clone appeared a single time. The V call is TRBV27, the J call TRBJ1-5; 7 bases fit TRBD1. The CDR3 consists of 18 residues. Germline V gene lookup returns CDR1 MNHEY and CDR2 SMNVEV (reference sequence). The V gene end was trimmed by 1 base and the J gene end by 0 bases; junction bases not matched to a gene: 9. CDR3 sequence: CASSLLQGGPYSNQPQHF. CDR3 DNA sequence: TGTGCCAGCAGTTTATTGCAGGGGGGCCCATATAGCAATCAGCCCCAGCATTTT.

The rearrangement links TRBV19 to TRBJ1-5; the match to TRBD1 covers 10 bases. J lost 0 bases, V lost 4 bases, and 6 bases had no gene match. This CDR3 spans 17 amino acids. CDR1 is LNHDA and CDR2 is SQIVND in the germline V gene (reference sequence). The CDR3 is CASSRGQGSNSNQPQHF. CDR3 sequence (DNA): TGTGCCAGTAGTAGGGGACAGGGGTCGAATAGCAATCAGCCCCAGCATTTT.

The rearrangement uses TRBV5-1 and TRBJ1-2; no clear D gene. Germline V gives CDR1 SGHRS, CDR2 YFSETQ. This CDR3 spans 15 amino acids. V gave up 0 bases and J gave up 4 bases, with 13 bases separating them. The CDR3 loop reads CASSLDLRQLYGYTF. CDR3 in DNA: TGCGCCAGCAGCTTGGATCTCCGGCAGCTCTATGGCTACACCTTC.

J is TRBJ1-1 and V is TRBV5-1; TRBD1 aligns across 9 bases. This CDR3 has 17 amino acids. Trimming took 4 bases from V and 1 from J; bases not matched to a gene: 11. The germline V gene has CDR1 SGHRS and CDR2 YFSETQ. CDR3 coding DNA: TGCGCCAGCAGCAGAGTGGGACAGGGTATCTCGAACACTGAAGCTTTCTTT. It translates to CASSRVGQGISNTEAFF.

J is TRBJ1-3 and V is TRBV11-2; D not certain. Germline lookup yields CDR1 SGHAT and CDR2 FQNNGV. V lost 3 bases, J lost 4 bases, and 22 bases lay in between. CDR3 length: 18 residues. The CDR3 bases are TGTGCCAGCAGCTTGCGCTCACCTTTTGAGGCACACGGAAACACCATATATTTT. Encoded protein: CASSLRSPFEAHGNTIYF.

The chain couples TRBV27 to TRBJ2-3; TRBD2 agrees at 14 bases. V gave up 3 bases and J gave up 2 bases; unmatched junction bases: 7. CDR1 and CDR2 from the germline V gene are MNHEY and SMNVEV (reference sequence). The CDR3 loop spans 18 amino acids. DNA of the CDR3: TGTGCCAGCAGTTTCGGACTAGCGGGAGGTCCCCTCACAGATACGCAGTATTTT. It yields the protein CASSFGLAGGPLTDTQYF.